The rows below give T cell receptor beta chains drawn from one sample of a study of human T cells and chemical hapten exposure. Each CDR3 protein gets one entry after TCRdb re-called the RACE reads with MiXCR. This sample has about 300,000 distinct CDR3 sequences, with over 5% found just once. The sample was whole blood, taken in connection with sensitization to the hapten diphenylcyclopropenone (DPC). The receptors were gathered from a woman under 30 with alopecia areata. Some clones in this sample may be carry-over from other donors' samples. The CDR3 runs from the conserved cysteine through the conserved F or W. The D gene is left open where the match is weak. Part of the rows lack a size; the others show once, few, many or a class for expanded clones.

j_call d_call v_call clone_size cdr3_nt cdr3_aa
TRBJ1-2 . TRBV6-6 few TGTGCCAGCAGTTACTCCCAGGGAGACCGCTATGGCTACACCTTC CASSYSQGDRYGYTF
TRBJ1-1 . TRBV4-1 few TGCGCCAGCAGCCAAAGCCACAGGGTAAACACTGAAGCTTTCTTT CASSQSHRVNTEAFF
TRBJ2-2 . TRBV13 many TGTGCCAGCAGCATGTTAGGGGTTAACACCGGGGAGCTGTTTTTT CASSMLGVNTGELFF
TRBJ2-1 . TRBV6-5 many TGTGCCAGCAGGCCGTACCAGGATGCTGAGCAGTTCTTC CASRPYQDAEQFF
TRBJ1-5 . TRBV5-1 . TGCGCCAGCAGCTTTTACATCGGGCAGCCCCAGCATTTT CASSFYIGQPQHF
TRBJ2-1 TRBD2 TRBV18 . TGTGCCAGCTCACTAATAGCGGGGATGAACAATGAGCAGTTCTTC CASSLIAGMNNEQFF
TRBJ2-1 . TRBV11-3 many TGTGCCAGCAGCATCGGCGGCAGAATCAATGAGCAGTTCTTC CASSIGGRINEQFF
TRBJ2-3 . TRBV6-2/TRBV6-3 . TGTGCCAGCAGTTACTCGAGGACGGAGGCAGGGGCGCAAGATACGCAGTATTTT CASSYSRTEAGAQDTQYF
TRBJ2-3 TRBD2 TRBV7-2 many TGTGCCAGCAGCCCGGGACTAGCAGGAGATACGCAGTATTTT CASSPGLAGDTQYF
TRBJ1-1 TRBD1 TRBV7-2 few TGTGCCAGCAGCCCCGACAGGGGCTGGCAGAGGGCTTTCTTT CASSPDRGWQRAFF
TRBJ2-2 TRBD1 TRBV24-1 few TGTGCCACCAGTGAGGGACAGGGGTCGAACGGGGAGCTGTTTTTT CATSEGQGSNGELFF